A selection of T cell receptor beta chains follows, all from one sample in a study of blood T cell repertoires in COVID-19. Only in-frame clones appear in the TCRdb table, and some are missing; sequencing was by immunoSEQ multiplex PCR. This table holds more than 25,000 clones, around nine tenths found once. What was sequenced was peripheral blood. The receptors stem from a human donor in a cohort sampled during active COVID-19. CDR3s include the opening cysteine and the closing phenylalanine or tryptophan. A D gene is named only where the DNA matches it firmly. Size is omitted from some rows. Given values are once, few, many or a class for expanded clones.

size: NA
J: TRBJ2-5
D: NA
V: TRBV6-6
CDR3: CASAQKQETQYF
DNA: TGTGCCAGCGCCCAGAAGCAAGAGACCCAGTACTTC

size: NA
J: TRBJ2-5
D: NA
V: TRBV19
CDR3: CASRRGETGGTQYF
DNA: TGTGCCAGTAGACGAGGCGAAACAGGTGGGACCCAGTACTTC

size: NA
J: TRBJ1-5
D: NA
V: TRBV19
CDR3: CASSPNGVGQPQHF
DNA: TGTGCCAGTAGTCCCAACGGGGTTGGGCAGCCCCAGCATTTT

size: NA
J: TRBJ2-7
D: TRBD1
V: TRBV27
CDR3: CASSLYGQGAGVRYEQYF
DNA: TGTGCCAGCAGTTTATATGGACAGGGGGCGGGAGTGCGATACGAGCAGTACTTC

size: NA
J: TRBJ1-1
D: TRBD1
V: TRBV19
CDR3: CASSHRGNTEAFF
DNA: TGTGCCAGTAGCCACAGGGGGAACACTGAAGCTTTCTTT

size: NA
J: TRBJ2-5
D: TRBD1
V: TRBV19
CDR3: CASSMARQGSVETQYF
DNA: TGTGCCAGTAGTATGGCCCGACAGGGGTCGGTGGAGACCCAGTACTTC

size: NA
J: TRBJ2-3
D: TRBD2
V: TRBV5-1
CDR3: CASSSLAGVGTDTQYF
DNA: TGCGCCAGCAGCTCTCTAGCGGGGGTGGGCACAGATACGCAGTATTTT

size: NA
J: TRBJ2-6
D: NA
V: TRBV2
CDR3: CASSDRVGANVLTF
DNA: TGTGCCAGCAGTGACAGGGTTGGGGCCAACGTCCTGACTTTC

size: NA
J: TRBJ1-5
D: NA
V: TRBV27
CDR3: CASSLSPRGKPQHF
DNA: TGTGCCAGCAGTTTATCGCCCAGGGGTAAGCCCCAGCATTTT

size: NA
J: TRBJ1-3
D: NA
V: TRBV5-1
CDR3: CASSLGLNSGNTIYF
DNA: TGCGCCAGCAGCTTGGGGCTTAACTCTGGAAACACCATATATTTT

size: NA
J: TRBJ2-4
D: NA
V: TRBV6-5
CDR3: CASSYSQLAKNIQYF
DNA: TGTGCCAGCAGTTACTCGCAGTTAGCCAAAAACATTCAGTACTTC

size: NA
J: TRBJ2-7
D: TRBD1
V: TRBV5-1
CDR3: CASSFTGVGSYEQYF
DNA: TGCGCCAGCAGTTTTACAGGGGTCGGCTCCTACGAGCAGTACTTC

size: NA
J: TRBJ1-6
D: TRBD1
V: TRBV5-4
CDR3: CASSWGTGVSPLHF
DNA: TGTGCCAGCAGCTGGGGGACAGGGGTTTCACCCCTCCACTTT

size: few
J: TRBJ2-7
D: NA
V: TRBV4-2
CDR3: CASSPRVGGDAYEQYF
DNA: TGTGCCAGCAGCCCAAGAGTTGGAGGGGACGCCTACGAGCAGTACTTC

size: NA
J: TRBJ2-2
D: NA
V: TRBV18
CDR3: CASSGRTDTGELFF
DNA: TGTGCCAGCTCAGGCCGGACAGACACCGGGGAGCTGTTTTTT

size: NA
J: TRBJ2-3
D: NA
V: TRBV5-4
CDR3: CASSLGVSGDTDTQYF
DNA: TGTGCCAGCAGCTTGGGAGTTAGCGGCGACACAGATACGCAGTATTTT

size: NA
J: TRBJ2-5
D: TRBD1
V: TRBV19
CDR3: CASSERQGYQETQYF
DNA: TGTGCCAGTAGTGAAAGACAGGGCTACCAAGAGACCCAGTACTTC

size: NA
J: TRBJ1-5
D: TRBD1
V: TRBV27
CDR3: CASTATGGNQPQHF
DNA: TGTGCCAGCACCGCGACAGGGGGCAATCAGCCCCAGCATTTT

size: once
J: TRBJ2-2
D: NA
V: TRBV7-8
CDR3: CASSLVETGELFF
DNA: TGTGCCAGCAGCTTAGTTGAGACCGGGGAGCTGTTTTTT

size: NA
J: TRBJ1-6
D: NA
V: TRBV2
CDR3: CASRALVVQASPLHF
DNA: TGTGCCAGCAGGGCGCTCGTCGTTCAGGCTTCACCCCTCCACTTT

size: NA
J: TRBJ2-5
D: TRBD2
V: TRBV27
CDR3: CASRRLAGVETQYF
DNA: TGTGCCAGCAGGCGACTAGCGGGAGTAGAGACCCAGTACTTC

size: once
J: TRBJ2-1
D: TRBD2
V: TRBV9
CDR3: CASSVSPGGNQGQFF
DNA: TGTGCCAGCAGCGTAAGCCCGGGAGGCAACCAGGGGCAGTTCTTC

size: NA
J: TRBJ1-5
D: NA
V: TRBV5-6
CDR3: CASSAAGAKGNQPQHF
DNA: TGTGCCAGCAGCGCAGCAGGGGCGAAAGGCAATCAGCCCCAGCATTTT

size: NA
J: TRBJ2-3
D: TRBD1
V: TRBV9
CDR3: CASSVGTGPSTDTQYF
DNA: TGTGCCAGCAGCGTCGGGACAGGGCCTAGCACAGATACGCAGTATTTT

size: NA
J: TRBJ2-3
D: TRBD2
V: TRBV20-1
CDR3: CSASGTSGVIDTQYF
DNA: TGCAGTGCCAGTGGTACTAGCGGCGTCATTGATACGCAGTATTTT

size: NA
J: TRBJ2-1
D: NA
V: TRBV27
CDR3: CATGESLDRRQFF
DNA: TGTGCCACAGGGGAGAGCTTAGACCGAAGGCAGTTCTTC

size: NA
J: TRBJ1-2
D: TRBD1
V: TRBV10-3
CDR3: CAISESRQGDGYTF
DNA: TGTGCCATCAGTGAGTCGAGACAGGGAGATGGCTACACCTTC

size: NA
J: TRBJ2-7
D: TRBD1
V: TRBV19
CDR3: CASSNQDRGHEQYF
DNA: TGTGCCAGTAGTAATCAGGACAGGGGCCACGAGCAGTACTTC

size: NA
J: TRBJ2-7
D: NA
V: TRBV5-5
CDR3: CASSFTVSAYEQYF
DNA: TGTGCCAGCAGCTTTACGGTATCGGCCTACGAGCAGTACTTC

size: NA
J: TRBJ2-3
D: TRBD2
V: TRBV5-4
CDR3: CASSKRGLAGHTDTQYF
DNA: TGTGCCAGCAGCAAACGGGGACTAGCGGGCCACACAGATACGCAGTATTTT

size: NA
J: TRBJ2-5
D: NA
V: TRBV7-8
CDR3: CASGGLGETQYF
DNA: TGTGCCAGCGGGGGCCTCGGCGAGACCCAGTACTTC